This T cell receptor beta chain comes out of a study of blood T cell repertoires in COVID-19 (dated by TCRdb to 2020 to 2021). Background for the entire study: Samples covering the acute and convalescent phases of COVID-19 were provided by collaborators in the United States, Italy and Spain. The prospective study material was composed of cDNA or gDNA derived from T cells, B-cell-depleted T cells, or PBMCs. The dataset comprised deeply sampled blood TCRbeta repertoires from subjects exposed to, actively infected with, or recovered from COVID-19. The repertoires were made available in a free public database intended to serve as a resource for research on the immune response to SARS-CoV-2. The samples were drawn from the first 160 participants of the ongoing ImmuneRACE study and from about 1,200 subjects provided by 6 global collaborators. A de-identified subject ID, COVID-19 status, age in years and sex were almost always included in the sample metadata. Where HLA class I and class II types were available, the types were taken from metadata supplied by the sample provider, not from assay-based typing. General conclusions and limits of the study: How much clinical and demographic metadata was included differed by source and by participant, and the metadata was provided uncurated.

Whole blood was collected in K2EDTA tubes by collaborating institutions according to the institutions' own protocols. For TCRbeta analysis, collaborator samples were shipped as frozen whole blood, as isolated PBMCs, or as DNA extracted from either sample type. The immunoSEQ Assay, a bias-controlled multiplex PCR, was used to amplify TCRbeta CDR3 regions from genomic DNA. As for the authors' bioinformatics: Nucleated cell counts per sample were estimated from amplification of reference gene primers within the assay. To quantify the absolute abundance of each unique TCRbeta CDR3 rearrangement, sequence reads were collapsed and filtered. Productive Simpson clonality was computed per sample as the square root of Simpson's diversity index over productive rearrangements. TCRdb carries this immuneACCESS record with in-frame sequences only. Its versions omit some clonotypes, under half of them owing to an unresolved V gene in the studies checked, with the rest unexplained. The D gene and trimming were derived from the DNA, and the V and J assignments and clone size from that table. This sample lists more than 45,000 clones; less than 95% were detected once. Of the sample, 6% to 6.5% falls within the top ten clones.

The germline V end is reduced by 3 bases and the J end by 9 bases; junction bases left unmatched: 6. Based on the germline V gene, the CDR1 and CDR2 sequences are ENHRY and SYGVKD. The CDR3 spans 15 residues, from the cysteine through the phenylalanine. The kept DNA is CDR3 alone, 45 bases in frame from the first base. This clone was picked up one time. The antigen this receptor binds is unknown. No base quality information exists; no much larger clone differs at one position. This sequence was found in a man in his 70s with active COVID-19. Sequencing input: peripheral blood. The chain joins TRBV10-3 to TRBJ2-1, with 12 junctional bases fitting TRBD2. The nucleotide sequence reads as follows: TGTGCCATCAGTGACGGACTAGCGGGGCGCATTGAGCAGTTCTTC. This is translated as CAISDGLAGRIEQFF.